This entry lists 10 T cell receptor beta chains sequenced from one sample in a study of blood T cell repertoires in COVID-19. The protocol was immunoSEQ multiplex PCR, while the TCRdb copy is restricted to in-frame clones and leaves out a portion. This repertoire shows 100,000 to 150,000 clones, 88% found once; its top ten account for 1.2%. Sequencing was performed on peripheral blood. All receptors derive from a woman aged 80 or older with acute or convalescent COVID-19.

This chain uses TRBV6-5 with TRBJ1-1; the D is unclear. The CDR3 is 14 residues long. With 2 bases removed from V and 5 bases from J, the gap between germline ends came to 12 bases. Germline-derived CDR1 and CDR2 are MNHEY and SVGAGI. DNA for the CDR3: TGTGCCAGCAGTTACGACACCCTGGTTACTGAAGCTTTCTTT. Encoded protein: CASSYDTLVTEAFF.

In this sample, this clone turned up a few times. This rearrangement joins TRBV28 to TRBJ2-7; 7 nucleotides align to TRBD1. This CDR3 comprises 18 residues. V was clipped by 3 bases and J by 3 bases; unmatched bases: 17. Germline V gives CDR1 MDHEN, CDR2 SYDVKM. DNA for the CDR3: TGTGCCAGCAGTTTTTCGGAGTCCTCCACAGGGGTGGACTACGAGCAGTACTTC. Residues: CASSFSESSTGVDYEQYF.

The CDR3 is CSVMTVRTYEQYF. Written as DNA, the CDR3 is TGCAGCGTTATGACGGTCAGGACCTACGAGCAGTACTTC. The J gene is TRBJ2-7, the V gene TRBV29-1; D is undetermined. V shed 5 bases and J shed 2 bases, with 13 bases lying between them. Germline V gene data show CDR1 as SQVTM and CDR2 as ANQGSEA. The CDR3 loop spans 13 amino acids.

V gene TRBV5-1 combines with J gene TRBJ1-4, with D uncertain. Between the trimmed V and J ends, which lost 3 bases and 8 bases, there was a span of 8 bases. CDR3 size: 12 residues. CDR1 and CDR2 from the germline V gene are SGHRS and YFSETQ. The CDR3 coding sequence is TGCGCCAGCAGCTGGGAGGGAGAAAAACTGTTTTTT. Amino acids: CASSWEGEKLFF.

Regarding this clone: Additional DNA sequences in this sample encode the identical CDR3. J is TRBJ1-5 and V is TRBV6-5, with TRBD1 as a possible D gene (6 bases). The germline V gene encodes CDR1 MNHEY and CDR2 SVGAGI. The CDR3 covers 14 residues. V dropped 6 bases and J dropped 1 base, with 10 bases sitting between them. CDR3 sequence reads: CASSLGQSNQPQHF. CDR3 coding DNA: TGTGCCAGCAGCCTAGGACAGAGCAATCAGCCCCAGCATTTT.

J is TRBJ2-5 and V is TRBV15, with TRBD1 as a possible D gene (6 bases). CDR3 length: 15 residues. V was pared by 3 bases and J by 1 base, with 12 bases between. Germline V gene sequence: CDR1 LNHNV, CDR2 YYDKDF (reference sequence). CDR3 sequence: CATSSQQGFQETQYF. The CDR3 DNA reads as TGTGCCACCAGCAGCCAGCAGGGGTTCCAAGAGACCCAGTACTTC.

V and J are TRBV11-2 and TRBJ1-3; no firm D call. This CDR3 contains 15 residues. Trimming stripped 1 base from V and 0 bases from J, with 7 bases between. Germline loops: CDR1 SGHAT, CDR2 FQNNGV. The CDR3 sequence is CASSLGDISGNTIYF. In nucleotides, the CDR3 is TGTGCCAGCAGCTTAGGTGACATCTCTGGAAACACCATATATTTT.

The genes are TRBV4-1 and TRBJ1-5; possibly TRBD1 for D (5 bases). The V gene's germline CDR1 is MGHRA and CDR2 YSYEKL. The length of the CDR3 is 16 residues. V was shortened by 5 bases and J by 1 base, with 15 bases between the two germline ends. CDR3 protein: CASSSDGGASNQPQHF. Here the CDR3 DNA reads TGCGCCAGCAGCTCCGATGGAGGGGCCAGCAATCAGCCCCAGCATTTT.

The V gene is TRBV7-9, the J gene TRBJ1-3; no firm D call. V was shortened by 1 base and J by 0 bases, with 7 bases between the two germline ends. CDR3 size: 15 residues. Germline V gives CDR1 SEHNR, CDR2 FQNEAQ (reference sequence). The CDR3 DNA sequence: TGTGCCAGCAGCTTAGGCCATAGCTCTGGAAACACCATATATTTT. This sequence encodes CASSLGHSSGNTIYF.

The chain is built from TRBV27 and TRBJ2-7, with 9 positions matching TRBD2. The CDR3 has 15 residues. Germline-derived CDR1 and CDR2 are MNHEY and SMNVEV (reference sequence). V lost 2 bases to trimming and J lost 2 bases; unmatched junction nucleotides: 4. The CDR3 is CASSLEGGGAYEQYF. In DNA, the CDR3 is TGTGCCAGCAGTTTAGAAGGCGGGGGGGCCTACGAGCAGTACTTC.